Listed below are T cell receptor beta chains from one sample, sequenced in a study of CD8 T cells in ankylosing spondylitis. TCRdb redid the calling of the 5' RACE reads with MiXCR, one entry per CDR3 protein. The profile covers 150,000 to 200,000 distinct CDR3 sequences, with approximately 16% appearing a single time and about 7.6% taken by the ten largest. Sequencing used blood, either unsorted or a sorted T cell fraction (not recorded which). All receptors derive from a male donor with ankylosing spondylitis or in good health (not recorded which). The CDR3 runs from the conserved cysteine through the conserved F or W. Fields, in order: J gene, V gene, clone size, D gene, CDR3 DNA, CDR3 protein. A D gene is named only where the DNA matches it firmly. The size entry is marked missing in some rows and otherwise reads once, few, many or a size class.

j_call: TRBJ1-4
v_call: TRBV3-1
clone_size: many
d_call: .
cdr3_nt: TGTGCCAGCAGCCAACAGTTGGGTGAAAAACTGTTTTTT
cdr3_aa: CASSQQLGEKLFF

j_call: TRBJ1-4
v_call: TRBV10-3
clone_size: .
d_call: .
cdr3_nt: TGTGCCATCAGAAAGGACAGCTCAAATGAAAAACTGTTTTTT
cdr3_aa: CAIRKDSSNEKLFF

j_call: TRBJ2-7
v_call: TRBV2
clone_size: many
d_call: .
cdr3_nt: TGTGCCAGCAATCTGGCAGGGTACAACGAGCAGTACTTC
cdr3_aa: CASNLAGYNEQYF

j_call: TRBJ2-3
v_call: TRBV18
clone_size: few
d_call: .
cdr3_nt: TGTGCCAGCTCACCACCTAGCCGCACAGATACGCAGTATTTT
cdr3_aa: CASSPPSRTDTQYF

j_call: TRBJ2-3
v_call: TRBV20-1
clone_size: many
d_call: TRBD2
cdr3_nt: TGCAGTGCTGATAATACCGGGACTATTACCACAGATACGCAGTATTTT
cdr3_aa: CSADNTGTITTDTQYF

j_call: TRBJ2-1
v_call: TRBV11-2
clone_size: few
d_call: TRBD2
cdr3_nt: TGTGCCAGCAGCTTAGCCCCCGGGACTAGCGCACGCAATGAGCAGTTCTTC
cdr3_aa: CASSLAPGTSARNEQFF

j_call: TRBJ1-1
v_call: TRBV28
clone_size: many
d_call: .
cdr3_nt: TGTGCCAGCTCTTCCGTGGATCGCACTGAAGCTTTCTTT
cdr3_aa: CASSSVDRTEAFF

j_call: TRBJ2-3
v_call: TRBV28
clone_size: .
d_call: .
cdr3_nt: TGTGCCAGCAGTGTCCTCGGGGCTGGAGTCGATACGCAGTATTTT
cdr3_aa: CASSVLGAGVDTQYF

j_call: TRBJ2-4
v_call: TRBV12-2
clone_size: few
d_call: .
cdr3_nt: TGTGCAAGTCGAGTAACGCTAGTCTTCCACATTCAGTACTTC
cdr3_aa: CASRVTLVFHIQYF

j_call: TRBJ1-3
v_call: TRBV7-2
clone_size: few
d_call: .
cdr3_nt: TGTGCCAGCAGCCACTTTTCCCACTCTGGAAACACCATATATTTT
cdr3_aa: CASSHFSHSGNTIYF

j_call: TRBJ1-2
v_call: TRBV20-1
clone_size: many
d_call: TRBD1
cdr3_nt: TGCAGTGCTAGAGATTGGGACAGGCCTGGCTACACCTTC
cdr3_aa: CSARDWDRPGYTF

j_call: TRBJ2-7
v_call: TRBV27
clone_size: .
d_call: .
cdr3_nt: TGTGCCAGCACTTACCGGGCTGACTCCTACGAGCAGTACTTC
cdr3_aa: CASTYRADSYEQYF

j_call: TRBJ2-1
v_call: TRBV7-7
clone_size: few
d_call: TRBD1
cdr3_nt: TGTGCCAGCAGCCTCCGGGACAGTAGTTACAATGAGCAGTTCTTC
cdr3_aa: CASSLRDSSYNEQFF

j_call: TRBJ2-1
v_call: TRBV12-3/TRBV12-4
clone_size: many
d_call: .
cdr3_nt: TGTGCCAGCAGTTTTCCTGAAAGCTCCTACAATGAGCAGTTCTTC
cdr3_aa: CASSFPESSYNEQFF

j_call: TRBJ1-3
v_call: TRBV15
clone_size: .
d_call: .
cdr3_nt: TGTGCCACCAGCAGAGAAGGAGGGGGTATGTCTGGAAACACCATATATTTT
cdr3_aa: CATSREGGGMSGNTIYF

j_call: TRBJ2-3
v_call: TRBV20-1
clone_size: many
d_call: TRBD2
cdr3_nt: TGCAGTGCTAGGGTCGGGACTAGCGGCACAGATACGCAGTATTTT
cdr3_aa: CSARVGTSGTDTQYF

j_call: TRBJ2-1
v_call: TRBV5-1
clone_size: many
d_call: .
cdr3_nt: TGCGCCAGCAGCAAGGACATTAGCTCCTACAATGAGCAGTTCTTC
cdr3_aa: CASSKDISSYNEQFF

j_call: TRBJ2-3
v_call: TRBV20-1
clone_size: many
d_call: .
cdr3_nt: TGCAGTGCTAGTGTCCCAAACACAGATACGCAGTATTTT
cdr3_aa: CSASVPNTDTQYF

j_call: TRBJ2-3
v_call: TRBV10-3
clone_size: many
d_call: TRBD2
cdr3_nt: TGTGCCACCTTACGCCGTCCAGCGGGGAGTCCCACAGATACGCAGTATTTT
cdr3_aa: CATLRRPAGSPTDTQYF

j_call: TRBJ2-7
v_call: TRBV12-3/TRBV12-4
clone_size: .
d_call: TRBD1
cdr3_nt: TGTGCCATCAGTACAGGGGCTGCGCCCTACGAGCAGTACTTC
cdr3_aa: CAISTGAAPYEQYF

j_call: TRBJ1-3
v_call: TRBV11-1
clone_size: few
d_call: TRBD1
cdr3_nt: TGTGCCAGCAGTCTAGCGCAGGGGGTGAATGGAAACACCATATATTTT
cdr3_aa: CASSLAQGVNGNTIYF

j_call: TRBJ2-7
v_call: TRBV6-5
clone_size: many
d_call: .
cdr3_nt: TGTGCCAGCAGTTATTTGGCCCCAACGGACGAGCAGTACTTC
cdr3_aa: CASSYLAPTDEQYF

j_call: TRBJ2-5
v_call: TRBV28
clone_size: few
d_call: .
cdr3_nt: TGTGCCAGCAGCCAACAAAAAGAGACCCAGTACTTC
cdr3_aa: CASSQQKETQYF

j_call: TRBJ2-7
v_call: TRBV12-3/TRBV12-4
clone_size: .
d_call: .
cdr3_nt: TGTGCCAGCACCCTAGGGACTTCCTTAACTAACTACGAGCAGTACTTC
cdr3_aa: CASTLGTSLTNYEQYF

j_call: TRBJ2-7
v_call: TRBV5-1
clone_size: .
d_call: .
cdr3_nt: TGCGCCAGCAGCTTGGATCGGGGCGGCGAGCAGTACTTC
cdr3_aa: CASSLDRGGEQYF

j_call: TRBJ1-4
v_call: TRBV5-1
clone_size: many
d_call: .
cdr3_nt: TGCGCCAGCAGCGTTTCCGGGACAACTAATGAAAAACTGTTTTTT
cdr3_aa: CASSVSGTTNEKLFF

j_call: TRBJ2-7
v_call: TRBV6-2/TRBV6-3
clone_size: .
d_call: .
cdr3_nt: TGTGCCAGCAGTTACGCGCAGGGTCAGTACTTC
cdr3_aa: CASSYAQGQYF

j_call: TRBJ2-5
v_call: TRBV11-2
clone_size: many
d_call: TRBD2
cdr3_nt: TGTGCCAGCAGCTTACCTGGACTAGCGCGGGCTGAGACCCAGTACTTC
cdr3_aa: CASSLPGLARAETQYF